This TCR beta chain was profiled in a study of CD8+ T cells in alopecia areata. Study-level points and caveats: Relative to mice, TCR sharing across patients was less clear, a difference possibly HLA-related. Scalp sequencing captures resident alphabeta T cells of normal skin too. Scalp lesions, especially in alopecia totalis/universalis, had higher clonality than normal scalp.

Lesional scalp tissue (obtained by punch biopsy) and peripheral blood were collected from alopecia areata patients. Reverse transcribed after extraction, RNA yielded cDNA as the sequencing template. Assay: immunoSEQ multiplex PCR; the TCRdb copy retains only in-frame clones and omits some. Of 100,000 to 150,000 clones listed, around 50% are singletons. This clone was counted a single time. As yet, its antigen is unknown. This sequence originates from a human donor with alopecia areata. The sample was NKG2D-low CD8+ T cells sorted from blood.

CDR3: CASSQDNSGSLEQYF. The CDR3 nucleotides are TGCGCCAGCAGCCAAGATAATAGCGGGAGTCTAGAGCAGTACTTC. V is TRBV4-1 and J is TRBJ2-7; TRBD2 matches 9 bases. Losses at the gene ends were 0 bases for V and 7 bases for J; bases not matched to a gene: 7. The CDR3 has 15 amino acids. CDR1 and CDR2 (germline): MGHRA, YSYEKL.